A selection of T cell receptor beta chains follows, all from one sample in a study of cytomegalovirus exposure and HLA in healthy donors. Libraries were prepared by immunoSEQ multiplex PCR; TCRdb keeps only in-frame clonotypes and omits some of them. This sample has about 160,000 clones, with approximately 89% found just once. Sample: PBMCs. These receptors were collected from a woman aged 18-29 years in good health and CMV-seropositive. Both conserved end residues are part of each CDR3. D genes are given only for firm matches. The size of a clone is reported for some rows only, either as once, few or many, or as a class for expanded clones.

j_call v_call clone_size d_call cdr3_aa cdr3_nt
TRBJ2-7 TRBV27 . TRBD2 CASSSEPGLAGTASF TGTGCCAGCAGTTCCGAACCGGGACTAGCGGGAACCGCCTCTTTC
TRBJ2-3 TRBV5-4 . . CASSSPGDRGDTQYF TGTGCCAGCAGCTCCCCCGGCGACAGAGGAGATACGCAGTATTTT
TRBJ2-2 TRBV18 . . CASSPAGTGELFF TGTGCCAGCTCACCAGCGGGCACCGGGGAGCTGTTTTTT
TRBJ2-2 TRBV27 . . CASSLYQGLELFF TGTGCCAGCAGTTTATATCAGGGGCTGGAGCTGTTTTTT
TRBJ2-3 TRBV7-9 once . CASSLPAGGTDTQYF TGTGCCAGCAGCTTACCAGCGGGCGGCACAGATACGCAGTATTTT
TRBJ2-1 TRBV11-3 . . CASRGGADNEQFF TGTGCCAGCAGGGGGGGGGCCGACAATGAGCAGTTCTTC
TRBJ2-7 TRBV12-2 . . CASRSTGEQYF TGTGCAAGTCGCTCTACGGGAGAGCAGTACTTC
TRBJ2-7 TRBV5-4 once TRBD2 CASSTSGRAYEQYF TGTGCCAGCAGCACTAGCGGGAGGGCCTACGAGCAGTACTTC
TRBJ1-1 TRBV10-3 . TRBD1 CAISESLGMTGTVTNTEAFF TGTGCCATCAGTGAGTCGTTGGGCATGACCGGGACAGTAACGAACACTGAAGCTTTCTTT
TRBJ1-1 TRBV10-3 . . CAIARGGRTEAFF TGTGCCATCGCAAGGGGAGGTCGGACTGAAGCTTTCTTT
TRBJ2-2 TRBV9 few TRBD2 CASSVAFGRKNTGELFF TGTGCCAGCAGCGTAGCTTTCGGGAGGAAGAACACCGGGGAGCTGTTTTTT
TRBJ2-1 TRBV9 once TRBD2 CASSVVSGTEGYEQFF TGTGCCAGCAGCGTAGTTAGCGGGACCGAGGGGTATGAGCAGTTCTTC
TRBJ1-5 TRBV2 . . CASSEAVPGDIGNQPQHF TGTGCCAGCAGTGAAGCGGTCCCAGGGGATATTGGCAATCAGCCCCAGCATTTT
TRBJ2-1 TRBV2 . TRBD2 CASSEEAGGRYEQFF TGTGCCAGCAGTGAGGAAGCGGGAGGGCGGTATGAGCAGTTCTTC
TRBJ2-3 TRBV23-1 . . CASSRWRAPTDTQYF TGCGCCAGCAGTCGGTGGAGGGCCCCCACAGATACGCAGTATTTT
TRBJ2-1 TRBV29-1 . . CSVGRDFLDEQFF TGCAGCGTTGGACGGGATTTCCTCGATGAGCAGTTCTTC
TRBJ2-5 TRBV18 . . CASSVAVQETQYF TGTGCCAGCTCCGTAGCGGTCCAAGAGACCCAGTACTTC
TRBJ1-3 TRBV30 . . CAWSQGSGNTIYF TGTGCCTGGAGTCAGGGCTCTGGAAACACCATATATTTT
TRBJ1-1 TRBV19 . . CATSPGKYTEAFF TGTGCCACTTCACCGGGGAAATACACTGAAGCTTTCTTT
TRBJ1-1 TRBV11-2 once . CASSFRPKNTEAFF TGTGCCAGCAGCTTCAGGCCCAAGAACACTGAAGCTTTCTTT
TRBJ2-3 TRBV27 once TRBD2 CASSFGGGAGDTQYF TGTGCCAGCAGTTTCGGGGGGGGCGCTGGGGATACGCAGTATTTT
TRBJ2-1 TRBV11-2 . . CASSSLASSSYNEQFF TGTGCCAGCAGCTCTCTAGCGTCAAGCTCCTACAATGAGCAGTTCTTC
TRBJ2-1 TRBV14 . . CASSLDWRQFF TGTGCCAGCAGCCTTGACTGGAGACAGTTCTTC
TRBJ2-1 TRBV7-9 . TRBD2 CASSLDSGSSYNEQFF TGTGCCAGCAGCTTAGACAGCGGGAGCTCCTACAATGAGCAGTTCTTC
TRBJ2-5 TRBV7-2 . TRBD2 CASSTPGLVYETQYF TGTGCCAGCAGCACTCCGGGACTAGTTTATGAGACCCAGTACTTC
TRBJ2-3 TRBV5-1 once . CASSSRPTGFNTDTQYF TGCGCCAGCAGCTCCCGCCCTACAGGGTTCAACACAGATACGCAGTATTTT
TRBJ2-5 TRBV9 . TRBD2 CASSPPPWTSGSRETQYF TGTGCCAGCAGCCCTCCCCCGTGGACTAGCGGGAGCCGGGAGACCCAGTACTTC
TRBJ2-3 TRBV7-2 . . CASSRWAGWESTDTQYF TGTGCCAGCAGCCGTTGGGCGGGCTGGGAGTCCACAGATACGCAGTATTTT
TRBJ2-3 TRBV2 . TRBD2 CASSDGTSGIKDTQYF TGTGCCAGCAGTGATGGAACTAGCGGAATCAAAGATACGCAGTATTTT
TRBJ1-4 TRBV18 . . CASSEGQGNEKLFF TGTGCCAGCTCGGAGGGTCAGGGAAATGAAAAACTGTTTTTT
TRBJ1-3 TRBV19 . . CASSMVFGQDRNTIYF TGTGCCAGTAGTATGGTGTTTGGGCAGGATCGAAACACCATATATTTT
TRBJ1-1 TRBV6-1 few TRBD1 CASKFNRGATEAFF TGTGCCAGCAAATTTAACAGGGGGGCCACTGAAGCTTTCTTT
TRBJ2-7 TRBV30 . TRBD2 CAWVNPGTSSYEQYF TGTGCCTGGGTAAACCCCGGGACTAGCTCCTACGAGCAGTACTTC
TRBJ1-3 TRBV6-5 . TRBD1 CASSYQGAVGGNTIYF TGTGCCAGCAGTTATCAGGGGGCCGTGGGTGGAAACACCATATATTTT
TRBJ2-7 TRBV5-8 . TRBD2 CASSFHPGRAYEQYF TGTGCCAGCAGCTTTCATCCAGGGAGGGCCTACGAGCAGTACTTC
TRBJ2-1 TRBV5-1 . TRBD2 CASSPQQVAGPYNEQFF TGCGCCAGCAGTCCTCAACAGGTAGCGGGCCCCTACAATGAGCAGTTCTTC
TRBJ2-1 TRBV7-9 . . CASSQARVNEQFF TGTGCCAGCAGCCAAGCCCGGGTCAATGAGCAGTTCTTC
TRBJ2-7 TRBV11-2 . TRBD1 CASSLLGTGVPYEQYF TGTGCCAGCAGCTTACTCGGGACAGGGGTGCCCTACGAGCAGTACTTC
TRBJ2-3 TRBV5-1 few . CASSLAGTDTQYF TGCGCCAGCAGCTTGGCTGGCACAGATACGCAGTATTTT
TRBJ2-6 TRBV4-3 few . CASSQESRINSGANVLTF TGCGCCAGCAGCCAAGAATCGAGGATTAACTCTGGGGCCAACGTCCTGACTTTC
TRBJ2-1 TRBV27 . TRBD2 CASSSLAGNYNEQFF TGTGCCAGCAGTAGTCTAGCGGGGAATTACAATGAGCAGTTCTTC
TRBJ2-1 TRBV9 . TRBD2 CASSVHPSGRANEQFF TGTGCCAGCAGCGTACATCCTAGCGGGAGGGCTAATGAGCAGTTCTTC